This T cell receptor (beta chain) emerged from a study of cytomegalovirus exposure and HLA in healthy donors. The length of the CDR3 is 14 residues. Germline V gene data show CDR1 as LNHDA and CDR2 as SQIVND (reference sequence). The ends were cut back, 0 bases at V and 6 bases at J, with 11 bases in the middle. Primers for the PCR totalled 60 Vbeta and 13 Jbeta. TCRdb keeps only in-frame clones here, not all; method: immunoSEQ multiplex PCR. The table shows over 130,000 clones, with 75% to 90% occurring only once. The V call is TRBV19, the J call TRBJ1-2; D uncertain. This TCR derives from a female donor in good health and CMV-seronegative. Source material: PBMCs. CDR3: CASSIDRRENGYTF. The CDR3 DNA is TGTGCCAGTAGTATAGATAGAAGAGAAAATGGCTACACCTTC.